This record covers a single T cell receptor beta chain. The data were taken from a study of blood T cell repertoires in COVID-19. Across the whole study: Material from acute and convalescent COVID-19 was sourced from the United States, Italy and Spain. The analysed material was cDNA or gDNA that came from T cells, B-cell-depleted T cells, or PBMCs.

TCRdb's table, derived via immunoSEQ multiplex PCR, lists solely in-frame clones and lacks some. The sample has about 94,000 clones; 80% are singletons. CDR3 length: 14 residues. CDR1 and CDR2 (germline): LGHDT, YNNKEL (reference sequence). Between the trimmed V and J ends, which lost 5 bases and 5 bases, there was a span of 10 bases. V and J are TRBV3-1 (or the pseudogene TRBV3-2) and TRBJ1-6; no definite D call. Specimen: peripheral blood. This sequence originates from a human donor in a cohort sampled during active COVID-19. CDR3 residues: CASSNAQNNSPLHF. In nucleotides, the CDR3 is TGTGCCAGCAGCAACGCACAGAATAATTCACCCCTCCACTTT.